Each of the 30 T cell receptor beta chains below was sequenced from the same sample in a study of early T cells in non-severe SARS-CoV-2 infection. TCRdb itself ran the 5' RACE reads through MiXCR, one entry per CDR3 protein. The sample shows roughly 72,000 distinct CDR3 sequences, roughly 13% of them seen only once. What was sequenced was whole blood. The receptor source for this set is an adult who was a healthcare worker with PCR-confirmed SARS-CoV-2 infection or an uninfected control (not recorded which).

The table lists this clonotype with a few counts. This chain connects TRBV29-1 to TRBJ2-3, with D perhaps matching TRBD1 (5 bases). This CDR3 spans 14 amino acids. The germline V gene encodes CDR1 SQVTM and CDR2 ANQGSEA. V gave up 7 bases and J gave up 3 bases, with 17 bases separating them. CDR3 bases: TGCAGCGCCACAGGTGTCTTCGTGACAGATACGCAGTATTTT. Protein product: CSATGVFVTDTQYF.

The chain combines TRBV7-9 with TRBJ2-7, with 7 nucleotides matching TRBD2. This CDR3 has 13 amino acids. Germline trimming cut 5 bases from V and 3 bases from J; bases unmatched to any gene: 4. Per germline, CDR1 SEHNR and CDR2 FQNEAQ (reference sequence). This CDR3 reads CASSPRGVYEQYF. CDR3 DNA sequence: TGTGCCAGCAGCCCACGGGGGGTCTACGAGCAGTACTTC.

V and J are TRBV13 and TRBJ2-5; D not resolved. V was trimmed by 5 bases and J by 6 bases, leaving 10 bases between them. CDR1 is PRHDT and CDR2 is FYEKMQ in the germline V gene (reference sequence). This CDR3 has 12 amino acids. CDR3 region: CASSDRQQTQYF. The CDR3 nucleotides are TGTGCCAGCAGCGATCGTCAGCAGACCCAGTACTTC.

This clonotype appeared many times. The CDR3 loop is CSAREDRRGFGYTF. The DNA for the CDR3 is TGCAGTGCTAGAGAAGACCGGAGGGGATTTGGCTACACCTTC. The chain combines TRBV20-1 with TRBJ1-2; D perhaps matches TRBD1 (5 bases). This CDR3 has 14 amino acids. Germline CDR1 DFQATT, CDR2 SNEGSKA (reference sequence). V lost 0 bases to trimming and J lost 7 bases, with 15 bases between them.

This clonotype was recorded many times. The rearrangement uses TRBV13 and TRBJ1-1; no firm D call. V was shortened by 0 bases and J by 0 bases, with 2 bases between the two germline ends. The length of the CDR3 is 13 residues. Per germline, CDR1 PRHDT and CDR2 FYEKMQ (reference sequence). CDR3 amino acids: CASSLGLNTEAFF. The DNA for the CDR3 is TGTGCCAGCAGCTTAGGGTTGAACACTGAAGCTTTCTTT.

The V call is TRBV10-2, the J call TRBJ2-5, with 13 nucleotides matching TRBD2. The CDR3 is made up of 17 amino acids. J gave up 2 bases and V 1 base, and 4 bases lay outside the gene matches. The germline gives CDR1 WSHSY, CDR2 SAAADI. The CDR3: CASSEFGLAGVQETQYF. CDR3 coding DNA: TGCGCCAGCAGTGAGTTTGGACTAGCGGGGGTTCAAGAGACCCAGTACTTC.

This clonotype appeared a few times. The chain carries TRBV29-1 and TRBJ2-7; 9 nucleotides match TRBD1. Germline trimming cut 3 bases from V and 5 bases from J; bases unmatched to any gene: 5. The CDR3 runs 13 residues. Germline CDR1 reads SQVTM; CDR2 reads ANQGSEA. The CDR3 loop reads CSVEVGQGDEQYF. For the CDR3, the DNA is TGCAGCGTTGAGGTGGGACAGGGCGACGAGCAGTACTTC.

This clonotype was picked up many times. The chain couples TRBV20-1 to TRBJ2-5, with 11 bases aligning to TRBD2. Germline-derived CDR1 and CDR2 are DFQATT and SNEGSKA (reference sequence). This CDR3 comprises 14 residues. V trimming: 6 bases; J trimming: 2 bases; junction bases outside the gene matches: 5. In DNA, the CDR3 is TGCAGTGCGCCGACTAGCGGGGTACAAGAGACCCAGTACTTC. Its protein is CSAPTSGVQETQYF.

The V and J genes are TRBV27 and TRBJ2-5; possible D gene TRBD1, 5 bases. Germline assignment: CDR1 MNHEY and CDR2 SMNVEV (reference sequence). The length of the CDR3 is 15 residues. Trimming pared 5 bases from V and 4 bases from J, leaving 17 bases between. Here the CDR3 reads CASSPRQTLGETQYF. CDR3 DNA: TGTGCCAGCAGTCCAAGACAGACTTTGGGAGAGACCCAGTACTTC.

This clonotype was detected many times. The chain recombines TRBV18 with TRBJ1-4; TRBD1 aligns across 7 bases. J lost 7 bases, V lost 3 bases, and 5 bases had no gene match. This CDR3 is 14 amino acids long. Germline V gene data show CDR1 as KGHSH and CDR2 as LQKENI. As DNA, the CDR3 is TGTGCCAGCTCACCGGCAGGGGGTTCTGAAAAACTGTTTTTT. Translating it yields CASSPAGGSEKLFF.

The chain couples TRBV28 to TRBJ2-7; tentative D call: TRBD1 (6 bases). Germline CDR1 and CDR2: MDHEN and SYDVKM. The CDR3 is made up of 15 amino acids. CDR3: CVNSPHRDGVQEQYF. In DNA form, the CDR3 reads TGTGTCAACAGTCCCCACAGGGACGGGGTACAAGAGCAGTACTTC.

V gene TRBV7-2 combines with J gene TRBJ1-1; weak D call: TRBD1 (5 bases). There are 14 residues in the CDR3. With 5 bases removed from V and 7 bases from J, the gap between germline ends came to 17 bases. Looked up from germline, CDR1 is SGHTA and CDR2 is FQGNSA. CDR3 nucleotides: TGTGCCAGCAGCCCGGGACTCCAGCAGGGTGAAGCTTTCTTT. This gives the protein CASSPGLQQGEAFF.

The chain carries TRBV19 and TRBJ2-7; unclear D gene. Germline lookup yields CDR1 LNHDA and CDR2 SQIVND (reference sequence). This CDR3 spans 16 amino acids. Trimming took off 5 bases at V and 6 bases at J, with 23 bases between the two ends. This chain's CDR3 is CASSPSARQIGSEQYF. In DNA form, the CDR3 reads TGTGCCAGTAGTCCGTCGGCACGTCAAATTGGGTCCGAGCAGTACTTC.

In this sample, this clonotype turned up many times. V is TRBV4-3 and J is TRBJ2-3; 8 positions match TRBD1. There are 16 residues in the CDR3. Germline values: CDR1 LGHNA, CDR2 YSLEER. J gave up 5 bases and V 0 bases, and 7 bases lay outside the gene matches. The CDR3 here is CASSQEYRDRGDTQYF. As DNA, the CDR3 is TGCGCCAGCAGCCAAGAATACAGAGACAGGGGAGATACGCAGTATTTT.

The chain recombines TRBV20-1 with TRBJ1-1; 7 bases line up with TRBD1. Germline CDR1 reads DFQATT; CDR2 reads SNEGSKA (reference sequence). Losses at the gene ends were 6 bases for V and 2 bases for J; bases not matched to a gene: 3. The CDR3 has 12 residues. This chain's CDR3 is CSARQGNTEAFF. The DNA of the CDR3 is TGCAGTGCCAGACAGGGAAACACTGAAGCTTTCTTT.

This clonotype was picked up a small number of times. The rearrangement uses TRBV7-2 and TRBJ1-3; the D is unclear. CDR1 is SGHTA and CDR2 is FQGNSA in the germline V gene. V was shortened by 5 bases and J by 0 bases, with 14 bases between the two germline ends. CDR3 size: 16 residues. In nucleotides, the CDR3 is TGTGCCAGCAGCCCAGTCGGGTCCTCCTCTGGAAACACCATATATTTT. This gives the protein CASSPVGSSSGNTIYF.

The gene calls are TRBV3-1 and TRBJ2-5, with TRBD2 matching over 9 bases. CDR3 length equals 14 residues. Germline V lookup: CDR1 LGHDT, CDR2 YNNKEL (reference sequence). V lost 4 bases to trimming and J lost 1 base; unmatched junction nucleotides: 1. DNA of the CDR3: TGTGCCAGCAGCCTGACTAGCGGCCAAGAGACCCAGTACTTC. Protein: CASSLTSGQETQYF.

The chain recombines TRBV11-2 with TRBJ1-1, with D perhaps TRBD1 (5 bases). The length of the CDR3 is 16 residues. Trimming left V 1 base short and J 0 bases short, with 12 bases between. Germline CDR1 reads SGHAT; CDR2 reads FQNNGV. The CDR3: CASSLGLLGLNTEAFF. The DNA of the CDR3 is TGTGCCAGCAGCTTAGGTCTACTGGGGCTGAACACTGAAGCTTTCTTT.

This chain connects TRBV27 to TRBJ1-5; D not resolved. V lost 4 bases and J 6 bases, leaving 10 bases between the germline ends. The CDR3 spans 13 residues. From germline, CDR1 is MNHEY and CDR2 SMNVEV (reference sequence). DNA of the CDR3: TGTGCCAGCAGTTCATTAGTGGGTCAGCCCCAGCATTTT. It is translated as CASSSLVGQPQHF.

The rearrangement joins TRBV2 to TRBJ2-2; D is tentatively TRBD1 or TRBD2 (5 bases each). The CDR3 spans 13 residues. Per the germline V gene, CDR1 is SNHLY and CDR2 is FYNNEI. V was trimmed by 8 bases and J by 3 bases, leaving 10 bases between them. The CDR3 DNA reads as TGTGCCAGCCGAAGAGGGGACACCGGGGAGCTGTTTTTT. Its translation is CASRRGDTGELFF.

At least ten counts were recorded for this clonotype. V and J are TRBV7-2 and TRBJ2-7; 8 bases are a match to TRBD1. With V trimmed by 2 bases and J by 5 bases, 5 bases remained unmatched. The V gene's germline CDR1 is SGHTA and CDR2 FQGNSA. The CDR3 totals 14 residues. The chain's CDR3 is CASSLRQGNHEQYF. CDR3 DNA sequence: TGTGCCAGCAGCTTAAGACAGGGGAACCACGAGCAGTACTTC.

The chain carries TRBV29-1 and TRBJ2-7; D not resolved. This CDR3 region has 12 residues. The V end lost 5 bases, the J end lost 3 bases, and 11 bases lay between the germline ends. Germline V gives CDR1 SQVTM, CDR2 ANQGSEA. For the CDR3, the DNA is TGCAGCGTTAGAGAGATAAACTACGAGCAGTACTTC. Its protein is CSVREINYEQYF.

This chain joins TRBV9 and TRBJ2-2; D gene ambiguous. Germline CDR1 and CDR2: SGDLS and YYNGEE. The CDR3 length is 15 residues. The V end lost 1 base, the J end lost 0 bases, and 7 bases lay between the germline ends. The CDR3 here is CASSVSGSNTGELFF. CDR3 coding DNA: TGTGCCAGCAGCGTATCAGGTTCGAACACCGGGGAGCTGTTTTTT.

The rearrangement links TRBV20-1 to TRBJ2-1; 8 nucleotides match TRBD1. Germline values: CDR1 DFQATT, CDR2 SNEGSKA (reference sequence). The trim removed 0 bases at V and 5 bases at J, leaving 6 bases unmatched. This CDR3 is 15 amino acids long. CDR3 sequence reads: CSARDTGGYHNEQFF. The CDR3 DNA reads TGCAGTGCTAGAGATACAGGGGGATATCACAATGAGCAGTTCTTC.

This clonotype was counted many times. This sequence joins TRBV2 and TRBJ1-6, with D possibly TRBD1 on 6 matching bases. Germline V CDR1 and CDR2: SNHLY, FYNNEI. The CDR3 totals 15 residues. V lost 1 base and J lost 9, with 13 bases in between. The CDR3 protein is CASSEGGGQFSPLHF. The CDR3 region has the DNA TGTGCCAGCAGTGAAGGGGGGGGGCAATTTTCACCCCTCCACTTT.

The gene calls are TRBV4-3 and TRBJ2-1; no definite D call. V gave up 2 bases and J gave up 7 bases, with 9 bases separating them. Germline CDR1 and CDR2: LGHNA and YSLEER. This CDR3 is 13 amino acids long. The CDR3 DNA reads TGCGCCAGCAGCCAAATAGCTGGGAATGAGCAGTTCTTC. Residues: CASSQIAGNEQFF.

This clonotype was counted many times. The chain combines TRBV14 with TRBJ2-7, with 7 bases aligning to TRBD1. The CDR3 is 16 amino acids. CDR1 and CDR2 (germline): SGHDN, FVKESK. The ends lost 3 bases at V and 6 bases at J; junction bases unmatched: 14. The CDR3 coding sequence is TGTGCCAGCAGCCAGCGGCAAGGGACAGCTTTCCCCGAGCAGTACTTC. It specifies CASSQRQGTAFPEQYF.

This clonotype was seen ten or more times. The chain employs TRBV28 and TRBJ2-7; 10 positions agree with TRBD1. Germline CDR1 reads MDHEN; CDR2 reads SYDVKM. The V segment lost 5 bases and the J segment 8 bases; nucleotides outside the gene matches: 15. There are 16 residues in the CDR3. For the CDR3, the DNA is TGTGCCAGCAGTCACCAATTGACAGGGGGCTATCGAAAGCAGTACTTC. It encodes CASSHQLTGGYRKQYF.

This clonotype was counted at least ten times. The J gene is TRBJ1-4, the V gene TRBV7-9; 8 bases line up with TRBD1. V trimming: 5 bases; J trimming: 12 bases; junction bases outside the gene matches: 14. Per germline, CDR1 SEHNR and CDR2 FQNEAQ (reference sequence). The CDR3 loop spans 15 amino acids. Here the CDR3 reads CASSPHGTGIAELFF. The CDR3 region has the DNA TGTGCCAGCAGCCCCCATGGGACAGGAATTGCTGAACTGTTTTTT.

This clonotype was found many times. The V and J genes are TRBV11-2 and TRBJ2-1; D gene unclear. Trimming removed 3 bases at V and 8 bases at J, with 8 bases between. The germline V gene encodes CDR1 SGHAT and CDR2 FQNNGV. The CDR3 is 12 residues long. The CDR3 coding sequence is TGTGCCAGCAGCTTGGGTTCTGATGAGCAGTTCTTC. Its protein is CASSLGSDEQFF.